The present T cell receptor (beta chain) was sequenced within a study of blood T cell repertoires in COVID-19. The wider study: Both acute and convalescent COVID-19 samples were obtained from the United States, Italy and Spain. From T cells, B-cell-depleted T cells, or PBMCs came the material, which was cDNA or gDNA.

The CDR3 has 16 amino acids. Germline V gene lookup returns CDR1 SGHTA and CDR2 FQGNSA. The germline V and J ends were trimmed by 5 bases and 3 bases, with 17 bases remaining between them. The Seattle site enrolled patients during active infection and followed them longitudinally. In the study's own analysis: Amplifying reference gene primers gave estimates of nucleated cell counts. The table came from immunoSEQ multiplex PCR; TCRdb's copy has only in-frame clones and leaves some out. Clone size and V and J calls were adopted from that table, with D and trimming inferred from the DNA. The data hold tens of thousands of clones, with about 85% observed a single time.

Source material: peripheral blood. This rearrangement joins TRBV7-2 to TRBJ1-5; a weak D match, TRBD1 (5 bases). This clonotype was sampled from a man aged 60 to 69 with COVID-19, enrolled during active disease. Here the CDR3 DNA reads TGTGCCAGCAGCGCGGCGGGGCAGGGAATCAATCAGCCCCAGCATTTT. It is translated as CASSAAGQGINQPQHF.